These 27 T cell receptor beta chains originate from one sample sequenced in a study of molecular identifiers for immune sequencing clone quantification. TCRdb itself ran the PCR reads through MiXCR, one entry per CDR3 protein. The sample has hundreds of thousands of distinct CDR3 sequences, 15% to 20% seen once. The sample was naive CD8+ T cells from blood, with Jurkat cell RNA spiked in. The sample's subset: FACS-sorted CD8+CD4-CCR7+CD45RA+ naive T cells. The receptor set was obtained from a human donor in good health. Some libraries in this study had Jurkat cell RNA spiked in.

There are a few counts of this clonotype. The rearrangement joins TRBV18 to TRBJ2-6; the D gene is possibly TRBD1 (6 bases). Germline V gene lookup returns CDR1 KGHSH and CDR2 LQKENI. Deletions cut 0 bases from V and 2 bases from J, with 14 bases between. This CDR3 is built from 18 residues. This chain's CDR3 is CASSPPEYRVAGANVLTF. In DNA form, the CDR3 reads TGTGCCAGCTCACCACCAGAATACAGGGTTGCTGGGGCCAACGTCCTGACTTTC.

Remarks on this clonotype: A much larger clone sits a single nucleotide away, making a read error possible. The rearrangement joins TRBV7-9 to TRBJ2-3; possible D gene TRBD1, 5 bases. TRBJ1-5 matches the DNA end more closely, so the J call is doubtful. The CDR3 length is 16 residues. Germline V CDR1 and CDR2: SEHNR, FQNEAQ (reference sequence). The CDR3 loop is CASSSDRGYSTDTQHF. CDR3 DNA sequence: TGTGCCAGCAGCTCCGACCGGGGGTATAGCACAGATACGCAGCATTTT.

This clonotype was recorded at least ten times. The chain uses TRBV12-3 or TRBV12-4 and TRBJ2-6, with TRBD1 as a possible D gene (6 bases). V was clipped by 4 bases and J by 2 bases, with 18 bases between them. The CDR3 is made up of 18 amino acids. Written as DNA, the CDR3 is TGTGCCAGCAGTTCTCTACAGGGTAAAAACACTGGGGCCAACGTCCTGACTTTC. It specifies CASSSLQGKNTGANVLTF.

In its sample, this clonotype was seen many times. This chain connects TRBV7-9 to TRBJ2-7; D remains unclear. In germline, CDR1 is SEHNR, CDR2 FQNEAQ (reference sequence). The CDR3 is made up of 14 amino acids. Deletions cut 4 bases from V and 2 bases from J, with 12 bases between. This CDR3 is CASSSAPEPYEQYF. Here the CDR3 DNA reads TGTGCCAGCAGCTCCGCCCCGGAACCCTACGAGCAGTACTTC.

This clonotype was detected ten times or more. The chain uses TRBV9 and TRBJ2-2, with a tentative D call TRBD1 (6 bases). Per the germline V gene, CDR1 is SGDLS and CDR2 is YYNGEE. With 2 bases removed from V and 0 bases from J, the gap between germline ends came to 14 bases. The CDR3 length is 17 residues. The CDR3 loop reads CASSVNRDIANTGELFF. The CDR3 DNA follows: TGTGCCAGCAGCGTTAACCGGGACATAGCGAACACCGGGGAGCTGTTTTTT.

This clonotype was seen a handful of times. The J gene is TRBJ1-4, the V gene TRBV2; tentatively, D is TRBD1 (5 bases). The CDR3 contains 16 residues. Germline CDR1 reads SNHLY; CDR2 reads FYNNEI. V was cut by 8 bases and J by 2 bases, with 18 bases left in between. The CDR3 nucleotides are TGTGCCAGCCGAAGGAGAGGGGAGGCGACTAATGAAAAACTGTTTTTT. Its translation: CASRRRGEATNEKLFF. The full variable domain, rest sourced from reference TRBV2 and TRBJ1-4, is EPEVTQTPSHQVTQMGQEVILRCVPISNHLYFYWYRQILGQKVEFLVSFYNNEISEKSEIFDDQFSVERPDGSNFTLKIRSTKLEDSAMYFCASRRRGEATNEKLFFGSGTQLSVL.

Many counts were recorded for this clonotype. The chain recombines TRBV28 with TRBJ2-7, with 9 bases aligning to TRBD1. V dropped 3 bases and J dropped 1; count of bases not matched to a gene: 10. This CDR3 has 17 amino acids. From germline, CDR1 is MDHEN and CDR2 SYDVKM. CDR3 nucleotide sequence: TGTGCCAGCAGTTTGCTCTTGGGACAGGGTTCATCCTACGAGCAGTACTTC. Translated, it gives CASSLLLGQGSSYEQYF.

There are many counts of this clonotype. V is TRBV29-1 and J is TRBJ2-5, with unresolved D. The CDR3 totals 12 residues. The germline CDR1 and CDR2 sequences are SQVTM and ANQGSEA. The V gene lost 3 bases and the J gene lost 0 bases, with 5 bases spanning the gap. The CDR3: CSVDPDQETQYF. Here the CDR3 DNA reads TGCAGCGTTGATCCGGACCAAGAGACCCAGTACTTC.

This clonotype has a count of ten or more. CDR3 DNA sequence: TGCGCCAGCAGCCAAGATTGGTCCGGGTTTCCTAATGGCTACACCTTC. Amino acids: CASSQDWSGFPNGYTF. The chain joins TRBV4-3 to TRBJ1-2; D call uncertain. V lost 0 bases to trimming and J lost 6 bases, with 17 bases between them. The CDR3 spans 16 residues. The germline CDR1 and CDR2 sequences are LGHNA and YSLEER.

This clonotype has a count of ten or more. J is TRBJ1-2 and V is TRBV2; D is uncertain. Looked up from germline, CDR1 is SNHLY and CDR2 is FYNNEI. The CDR3 runs to 12 residues. With 0 bases removed from V and 7 bases from J, the gap between germline ends came to 6 bases. The CDR3 DNA is TGTGCCAGCAGTGAAGCGCTGGTTGGCTACACCTTC. Residues: CASSEALVGYTF.

To note about this clonotype: A much larger clone lies a single base off, so this may be a read error. V gene TRBV6-2 or TRBV6-3 combines with J gene TRBJ1-1; D is ambiguous. CDR3 length: 14 residues. Germline CDR1 is MNHEY and CDR2 is SVGEGT. Deletions cut 10 bases from V and 1 base from J, with 16 bases between. CDR3 amino acids: CATSHGWENTEAFF. The DNA for the CDR3 is TGTGCCACCTCCCACGGATGGGAGAACACTGAAGCTTTCTTT.

CDR3 bases: TGTGCCAGCAGTTCCCCGACAGGCGGGTATTACGATGAGCAGTTCTTC. It translates to CASSSPTGGYYDEQFF. The chain is built from TRBV2 and TRBJ2-1; weak D call: TRBD1 (6 bases). Looked up from germline, CDR1 is SNHLY and CDR2 is FYNNEI. Between the trimmed V and J ends, which lost 5 bases and 8 bases, there was a span of 22 bases. This CDR3 spans 16 amino acids.

This clonotype was found many times. Here the CDR3 reads CASSFGADEAFF. CDR3 in DNA: TGTGCCAGCAGTTTCGGGGCGGACGAAGCTTTCTTT. The V and J genes are TRBV12-3 or TRBV12-4 and TRBJ1-1; D possibly corresponds to TRBD1 (5 bases). This CDR3 comprises 12 residues. The V gene lost 3 bases and the J gene lost 8 bases, with 10 bases spanning the gap.

Concerning this clonotype: A clone one base away is much larger, so this may be a read error. This chain uses TRBV9 with TRBJ2-1; 7 nucleotides line up with TRBD1. Germline CDR1 and CDR2: SGDLS and YYNGEE. This CDR3 has 16 amino acids. This chain's CDR3 is CAGSDRFTGVSNEQFF. DNA of the CDR3: TGTGCCGGCAGCGACCGCTTCACAGGGGTAAGCAATGAGCAGTTCTTC.

This clonotype occurred many times. The chain combines TRBV4-3 with TRBJ1-3, with D unclear. This CDR3 has 15 amino acids. Trimming removed 0 bases from V and 8 bases from J, with 14 bases in between. Germline V CDR1 and CDR2: LGHNA, YSLEER. The DNA for the CDR3 is TGCGCCAGCAGCCAAGATCCGGGCCGGTCTGACACCATATATTTT. This encodes CASSQDPGRSDTIYF.

The sample holds many counts of this clonotype. J is TRBJ1-2 and V is TRBV6-5; D gene unclear. V was shortened by 0 bases and J by 8 bases, with 13 bases between the two germline ends. CDR1 is MNHEY, CDR2 SVGAGI, per germline. This CDR3 region has 14 residues. The CDR3 here is CASSYSSPSEGYTF. The CDR3 DNA sequence: TGTGCCAGCAGTTACTCGAGTCCCTCAGAGGGCTACACCTTC.

This clonotype has a count of ten or more. The chain is built from TRBV5-1 and TRBJ2-7; the D gene could be TRBD1 or TRBD2 (5 bases each). Germline V CDR1 and CDR2: SGHRS, YFSETQ. CDR3 length equals 14 residues. The germline V and J ends were trimmed by 0 bases and 3 bases, with 10 bases remaining between them. CDR3 in DNA: TGCGCCAGCAGCTTGGGATCGGGGCTCTACGAGCAGTACTTC. It yields the protein CASSLGSGLYEQYF.

This clonotype has more than one count but fewer than ten. The rearrangement joins TRBV13 to TRBJ2-1; D might be TRBD1 or TRBD2, each matching 5 bases. Trimming cost V 5 bases and J 9 bases, with 20 bases left between them. Germline V CDR1 and CDR2: PRHDT, FYEKMQ (reference sequence). The CDR3 has 15 residues. Here the CDR3 DNA reads TGTGCCAGCAGCCAAAGGACATCTGGTGGGGGTGAGCAGTTCTTC. It is translated as CASSQRTSGGGEQFF.

Only a few counts were recorded for this clonotype. A much bigger clone sits one base away, suggesting this may be a read error. It is likely a read error, because the conserved phenylalanine at the end of the CDR3 is missing. The chain links TRBV20-1 to TRBJ2-1; D not resolved. CDR1 is DFQATT, CDR2 SNEGSKA, per germline (reference sequence). V was shortened by 2 bases and J by 7 bases, with 6 bases between the two germline ends. The length of the CDR3 is 11 residues. The chain's CDR3 is CSARWGNEQFS. The CDR3 region has the DNA TGCAGTGCTAGATGGGGAAATGAGCAGTTCTCC.

This clonotype was observed at least ten times. The CDR3 loop is CASSSGPQVPYEQYF. Written as DNA, the CDR3 is TGTGCCAGCAGCTCGGGACCTCAAGTCCCCTACGAGCAGTACTTC. The V gene is TRBV7-6, the J gene TRBJ2-7, with D possibly called TRBD1 or TRBD2 (5 bases each). The CDR3 consists of 15 residues. V was clipped by 4 bases and J by 2 bases, with 15 bases between them. The V gene's germline CDR1 is SGHVS and CDR2 FNYEAQ. Based on the CDR3 plus reference TRBV7-6 and TRBJ2-7, the full variable domain is GAGVSQSPRYKVTKRGQDVALRCDPISGHVSLYWYRQALGQGPEFLTYFNYEAQQDKSGLPNDRFSAERPEGSISTLTIQRTEQRDSAMYRCASSSGPQVPYEQYFGPGTRLTVT.

This clonotype has ten or more counts. This rearrangement joins TRBV7-6 to TRBJ2-7, with D possibly being TRBD2 (7 bases). Trimming pared 5 bases from V and 0 bases from J, leaving 20 bases between. Germline loops: CDR1 SGHVS, CDR2 FNYEAQ. CDR3 size: 17 residues. In DNA form, the CDR3 reads TGTGCCAGCAGCCCTCCCGTGGGGGGGCCGAGCTCCTACGAGCAGTACTTC. Its protein product is CASSPPVGGPSSYEQYF.

As for this clonotype: Given a much more abundant clone one base away, this may be a read error. The V call is TRBV2, the J call TRBJ1-4, with D maybe TRBD1 (6 bases). Looked up from germline, CDR1 is SNHLY and CDR2 is FYNNEI. V lost 5 bases, J lost 3 bases, and 10 bases lay in between. The CDR3 covers 14 residues. As DNA, the CDR3 is TGTGCCAGCAGTCGACAGGAGCCTAATGAAAAACTGTTTTTT. It specifies CASSRQEPNEKLFF.

This clonotype was recorded many times. The rearrangement uses TRBV27 and TRBJ2-2, with D possibly matching TRBD1 (6 bases). CDR1 and CDR2 (germline): MNHEY, SMNVEV (reference sequence). The V end was cut by 5 bases, the J end by 1 base, with 8 bases between. The CDR3 length is 14 residues. CDR3 coding DNA: TGTGCCAGCAGTCGACAGGAGAACACCGGGGAGCTGTTTTTT. Its translation is CASSRQENTGELFF.

The sample holds many counts of this clonotype. V gene TRBV6-5 combines with J gene TRBJ2-7; D is ambiguous. With 6 bases removed from V and 7 bases from J, the gap between germline ends came to 19 bases. CDR1 is MNHEY, CDR2 SVGAGI, per germline. CDR3 length equals 14 residues. This chain's CDR3 is CASSPLSGGLEQYF. The CDR3 DNA reads TGTGCCAGCAGCCCTCTTTCAGGCGGCCTTGAGCAGTACTTC.

This clonotype was seen repeatedly, ten times or more. The chain combines TRBV6-1 with TRBJ2-7, with D possibly being TRBD1 (6 bases). The CDR3 length is 13 residues. V lost 4 bases, J lost 2 bases, and 9 bases lay in between. Germline CDR1 MNHNS, CDR2 SASEGT. The CDR3: CASSVNRAYEQYF. CDR3 sequence (DNA): TGTGCCAGCAGTGTTAACAGGGCCTACGAGCAGTACTTC.

This clonotype has at least ten counts. This rearrangement joins TRBV14 to TRBJ1-1; D not resolved. The V end lost 4 bases, the J end lost 6 bases, and 15 bases lay between the germline ends. The CDR3 has 14 amino acids. The V gene's germline CDR1 is SGHDN and CDR2 FVKESK. The CDR3 sequence: CASSRYSKFAEAFF. The DNA for the CDR3 is TGTGCCAGCAGCCGCTATAGTAAGTTTGCTGAAGCTTTCTTT.

Notes on this clonotype: With a much larger clone just one base away, this may be a read error. The V and J genes are TRBV29-1 and TRBJ2-2; D might be TRBD1 (6 bases). Germline loops: CDR1 SQVTM, CDR2 ANQGSEA. V shed 6 bases and J shed 6 bases, with 17 bases lying between them. CDR3 length equals 14 residues. CDR3 DNA sequence: TGCAGCGTCGAGTACAGGGAACTCGCCGGGGAGCTGTTTTTT. This translates into CSVEYRELAGELFF.